This is a list of T cell receptor beta chains from one sample in a study of identical twins. TCRdb re-derived calls from the 5' RACE reads in MiXCR, one entry per CDR3 protein. Seen here are about 790,000 distinct CDR3 sequences, around a sixth observed once, and the top ten hold around 13%. This sample also appeared in a second study, on T cells expressing NK-cell markers.

Sequencing was carried out using PBMCs. Receptor source: a woman between 18 and 29 years old in good health. CDR3s include the opening cysteine and the closing phenylalanine or tryptophan. The D gene is left open where the match is weak. The size of a clone is reported for some rows only, either as once, few or many, or as a class for expanded clones.

d_gene	j_gene	abundance	v_gene	CDR3aa	CDR3nt
NA	TRBJ2-4	NA	TRBV3-1	CASSPYTEIYIQYF	TGTGCCAGCAGCCCGTACACGGAGATTTACATTCAGTACTTC
NA	TRBJ2-3	few	TRBV12-3/TRBV12-4	CASSLTSGNTDTQYF	TGTGCCAGCAGTTTAACCAGCGGTAACACAGATACGCAGTATTTT
NA	TRBJ2-7	NA	TRBV7-9	CASSYAPVLRSYEQYF	TGTGCCAGCAGCTACGCCCCAGTCCTTCGCTCCTACGAGCAGTACTTC
TRBD2	TRBJ2-7	few	TRBV20-1	CSASAGVAYEQYF	TGCAGTGCTAGTGCGGGAGTAGCGTACGAGCAGTACTTC
NA	TRBJ1-6	NA	TRBV7-9	CASSLGTGSQHSPLHF	TGTGCCAGCAGCTTAGGTACAGGGTCCCAACATTCACCCCTCCACTTT
TRBD1	TRBJ1-2	few	TRBV11-2	CASSWDSRGYTF	TGTGCCAGCTCCTGGGACAGCCGCGGCTACACCTTC
TRBD1	TRBJ2-7	NA	TRBV6-1	CASSMDRGRGYEQYF	TGTGCCAGCAGTATGGACAGGGGGAGAGGTTACGAGCAGTACTTC
NA	TRBJ2-7	few	TRBV5-5	CASSLARQGGPYEQYF	TGTGCCAGCAGCTTGGCTAGGCAGGGAGGCCCCTACGAGCAGTACTTC
NA	TRBJ2-7	few	TRBV27	CASMSAVDEQYF	TGTGCCAGCATGTCAGCGGTCGACGAGCAGTACTTC
NA	TRBJ1-1	few	TRBV7-2	CASSLDNWTLDEAFF	TGTGCCAGCAGCTTAGATAACTGGACGCTAGATGAAGCTTTCTTT
NA	TRBJ1-1	NA	TRBV12-3/TRBV12-4	CASRLGNMNTEAFF	TGTGCCAGCAGGCTGGGCAACATGAACACTGAAGCTTTCTTT
TRBD2	TRBJ2-1	NA	TRBV12-3/TRBV12-4	CASKTSGAFSEQFF	TGTGCCAGCAAAACTAGCGGGGCTTTCAGTGAGCAGTTCTTC
NA	TRBJ2-1	few	TRBV10-3	CAISEYRASYNEQFF	TGTGCCATCAGTGAGTACAGGGCGTCCTACAATGAGCAGTTCTTC
NA	TRBJ2-7	NA	TRBV12-3/TRBV12-4	CASRVRTDSYEQYF	TGTGCCAGCAGGGTTCGAACAGATTCCTACGAGCAGTACTTC
NA	TRBJ1-4	NA	TRBV7-9	CASSHRPDTATNEKLFF	TGTGCCAGCAGCCATCGACCCGACACCGCAACTAATGAAAAACTGTTTTTT
NA	TRBJ2-5	few	TRBV12-3/TRBV12-4	CASSSGRGPFNPAQYF	TGTGCCAGCAGTTCGGGTAGGGGCCCCTTTAACCCGGCCCAGTACTTC
TRBD2	TRBJ2-7	few	TRBV20-1	CSARVGGRLSEQYF	TGCAGTGCTAGGGTGGGCGGGAGATTGAGCGAGCAGTACTTC
TRBD2	TRBJ2-1	NA	TRBV7-9	CASSLGPGGISYNEQFF	TGTGCCAGCAGCTTAGGCCCGGGGGGGATATCCTACAATGAGCAGTTCTTC
TRBD1	TRBJ2-7	few	TRBV5-1	CASSTRTGSYVEQYF	TGCGCCAGCAGCACTAGGACAGGGAGCTACGTTGAGCAGTACTTC
TRBD2	TRBJ2-1	NA	TRBV11-2	CASSFLSGRLNEQFF	TGTGCCAGCAGCTTTCTTAGCGGGAGACTAAATGAGCAGTTCTTC
NA	TRBJ2-7	NA	TRBV9	CASSFNVGAGGEQYF	TGTGCCAGCAGCTTCAACGTCGGGGCTGGTGGGGAGCAGTACTTC
NA	TRBJ2-4	NA	TRBV20-1	CSARHLGGEWLAKNIQYF	TGCAGTGCTAGACATCTAGGGGGGGAATGGCTAGCCAAAAACATTCAGTACTTC
TRBD2	TRBJ2-1	NA	TRBV6-5	CASSYQLAAEQFF	TGTGCCAGCAGTTATCAACTAGCGGCGGAGCAGTTCTTC
TRBD1	TRBJ1-6	NA	TRBV12-3/TRBV12-4	CASSGQGLRSPLHF	TGTGCCAGCAGCGGACAGGGCCTACGATCACCCCTCCACTTT
NA	TRBJ2-5	NA	TRBV20-1	CSASRQVNLQETQYF	TGCAGTGCTAGCCGACAGGTTAATCTTCAAGAGACCCAGTACTTC
NA	TRBJ1-5	NA	TRBV5-1	CASSLGDSQGQPQHF	TGCGCCAGCAGCTTGGGAGACAGTCAAGGTCAGCCCCAGCATTTT
NA	TRBJ1-5	few	TRBV3-1	CASSQDPPEPQHF	TGTGCCAGCAGCCAAGATCCCCCTGAGCCCCAGCATTTT
NA	TRBJ1-1	NA	TRBV5-6	CASSHTIDRHENTEAFF	TGTGCCAGCAGCCATACAATTGACAGGCATGAGAACACTGAAGCTTTCTTT
NA	TRBJ2-1	NA	TRBV4-1	CASSQDIRGSRFF	TGCGCCAGCAGCCAAGACATCCGCGGTAGTCGGTTCTTC
TRBD2	TRBJ2-7	NA	TRBV20-1	CSAPLPAGGSSYEQYF	TGCAGTGCTCCCCTACCGGCGGGGGGAAGCTCCTACGAGCAGTACTTC
NA	TRBJ2-1	few	TRBV6-5	CASSYWSSSSYNEQFF	TGTGCCAGCAGTTACTGGAGCTCCAGCTCCTACAATGAGCAGTTCTTC
NA	TRBJ2-3	NA	TRBV18	CASSPPGSESTDTQYF	TGTGCCAGCTCACCACCGGGTAGCGAGAGCACAGATACGCAGTATTTT
TRBD1	TRBJ1-2	NA	TRBV5-1	CASSLDRGSSYTF	TGCGCCAGCAGCTTGGACAGGGGATCGAGCTACACCTTC
TRBD1	TRBJ2-7	many	TRBV5-1	CASSVGTGLYEQYF	TGCGCCAGCAGCGTCGGGACAGGGCTATACGAGCAGTACTTC
NA	TRBJ2-7	NA	TRBV5-1	CASSPDPRDEQYF	TGCGCCAGCAGCCCGGATCCAAGGGACGAGCAGTACTTC
NA	TRBJ2-3	many	TRBV12-3/TRBV12-4	CASSLGGVDTQYF	TGTGCCAGCAGTCTCGGTGGGGTAGATACGCAGTATTTT
TRBD1	TRBJ1-1	NA	TRBV13	CASTPARGTVPEAFF	TGTGCCAGCACTCCCGCTCGGGGGACAGTCCCTGAAGCTTTCTTT
NA	TRBJ2-7	NA	TRBV7-2	CASSFLGRTSYKQYF	TGTGCCAGCAGCTTTCTGGGGCGGACGAGCTACAAGCAGTACTTC
NA	TRBJ2-1	NA	TRBV5-1	CASSLGYSFYNEQFF	TGCGCCAGCAGCTTGGGATACTCTTTTTACAATGAGCAGTTCTTC
NA	TRBJ1-1	NA	TRBV5-6	CASSLSSLMNTEAFF	TGTGCCAGCAGCTTGTCCAGCCTCATGAACACTGAAGCTTTCTTT
TRBD2	TRBJ2-2	many	TRBV11-2	CASSLRPSGGRNTGELFF	TGTGCCAGCAGCTTAAGACCTAGCGGGGGGCGCAACACCGGGGAGCTGTTTTTT
NA	TRBJ1-1	few	TRBV18	CASSPAVQGGTEAFF	TGTGCCAGCTCACCTGCCGTACAGGGAGGGACTGAAGCTTTCTTT
NA	TRBJ2-1	few	TRBV11-2	CASSSPSRGNEQFF	TGTGCCAGCAGCTCCCCCTCCAGGGGCAATGAGCAGTTCTTC
NA	TRBJ2-2	NA	TRBV10-3	CASQGSLNTGELFF	TGTGCCTCTCAGGGGTCGCTGAACACCGGGGAGCTGTTTTTT
NA	TRBJ1-2	NA	TRBV3-1	CASSQGLQGGYGYTF	TGTGCCAGCAGCCAAGGCCTACAGGGAGGCTATGGCTACACCTTC
NA	TRBJ2-5	few	TRBV5-1	CASSHPMVVAETQYF	TGCGCCAGCAGCCATCCTATGGTCGTCGCGGAGACCCAGTACTTC
NA	TRBJ2-7	many	TRBV12-3/TRBV12-4	CASSPAWGTYEQYF	TGTGCCAGCAGCCCGGCCTGGGGTACCTACGAGCAGTACTTC
NA	TRBJ2-7	NA	TRBV20-1	CSARGRNYEQYF	TGCAGTGCTAGAGGACGGAACTACGAGCAGTACTTC
NA	TRBJ2-3	NA	TRBV7-3	CASSIGTTGDTQYF	TGTGCCAGCAGCATAGGGACCACGGGAGATACGCAGTATTTT